Below, 30 T cell receptor beta chains from the same sample are listed, as sequenced in a study of PD-1 blockade in classical Hodgkin lymphoma (TCRdb year 2020). This specimen's time point label, interpreted: cycle 2 day 1 (C2D1) of nivolumab. Every trial patient had relapsed following autologous stem cell transplantation, and prior brentuximab vedotin exposure was what differed among cohorts A, B and C. Libraries were prepared through the immunoSEQ multiplex PCR assay. The clones in this table, taken by TCRdb from immuneACCESS, are in-frame only. Not every clone is retained; where verified, under half of the shortfall comes from an unresolved V gene, and the cause of the rest is unknown. The sample includes roughly 38,000 clones, with roughly nine tenths observed a single time. The top ten clonotypes cover just over 5.5% of the sample. The material was peripheral blood mononuclear cells (PBMCs), obtained before the second cycle of nivolumab. These receptor sequences come from a human donor with classical Hodgkin lymphoma.

The chain carries TRBV7-3 and TRBJ2-1, with TRBD2 identical over 7 bases. Germline V gene sequence: CDR1 SGHTA, CDR2 FQGTGA. Trimming took 5 bases from V and 1 from J; bases not matched to a gene: 11. This CDR3 has 17 amino acids. The CDR3 DNA is TGTGCCAGCAGCCTCGCCCCTAGCGGCAAATCCTACAATGAGCAGTTCTTC. This sequence encodes CASSLAPSGKSYNEQFF. The whole variable domain, filled in from reference TRBV7-3 and TRBJ2-1, reads GAGVSQTPSNKVTEKGKYVELRCDPISGHTALYWYRQSLGQGPEFLIYFQGTGAADDSGLPNDRFFAVRPEGSVSTLKIQRTERGDSAVYLCASSLAPSGKSYNEQFFGPGTRLTVL.

The genes are TRBV5-1 and TRBJ2-7, with D possibly TRBD1 on 5 matching bases. Trimming removed 1 base from V and 7 bases from J, with 15 bases in between. Germline V lookup: CDR1 SGHRS, CDR2 YFSETQ. This CDR3 region has 14 residues. The chain's CDR3 is CASSLFTGVEEQYF. CDR3 nucleotide sequence: TGCGCCAGCAGCTTGTTCACAGGAGTAGAGGAGCAGTACTTC.

The chain employs TRBV2 and TRBJ2-2; the D gene is possibly TRBD2 (5 bases). V shed 1 base and J shed 0 bases, with 9 bases lying between them. The CDR3 contains 16 residues. From germline, CDR1 is SNHLY and CDR2 FYNNEI. Written as DNA, the CDR3 is TGTGCCAGCAGTGAAGTTCCAGCGGCGAACACCGGGGAGCTGTTTTTT. Amino acids: CASSEVPAANTGELFF.

V is TRBV5-8 and J is TRBJ1-5, with a possible D match to TRBD1 (5 bases). The CDR3 contains 15 residues. V gave up 5 bases and J gave up 3 bases, with 15 bases separating them. The germline V gene encodes CDR1 SGHTS and CDR2 YDEGEE. DNA for the CDR3: TGTGCCAGCAGACGCCCGGGGGGTTCCAATCAGCCCCAGCATTTT. This gives the protein CASRRPGGSNQPQHF.

The J gene is TRBJ1-4, the V gene TRBV28; D is perhaps TRBD1 (5 bases). V was cut by 9 bases and J by 0 bases, with 8 bases left in between. CDR1 and CDR2 (germline): MDHEN, SYDVKM. The CDR3 runs 13 residues. CDR3 DNA: TGTGCCAGTCTGGGGGCAACTAATGAAAAACTGTTTTTT. Its translation: CASLGATNEKLFF.

The rearrangement links TRBV11-3 to TRBJ2-3; tentatively, D is TRBD2 (7 bases). Germline lookup yields CDR1 SGHNT and CDR2 YENEEA. With 1 base removed from V and 5 bases from J, the gap between germline ends came to 16 bases. The CDR3 runs 16 residues. The chain's CDR3 is CASSLGGGKGEDTQYF. DNA for the CDR3: TGTGCCAGCAGCTTAGGCGGGGGCAAAGGGGAAGATACGCAGTATTTT.

The CDR3 DNA follows: TGTGCCAGCAGTGAAATGCGTGGCGAGCAGTACTTC. Its protein is CASSEMRGEQYF. This sequence joins TRBV6-1 and TRBJ2-7; D gene unclear. This CDR3 has 12 residues. Germline loops: CDR1 MNHNS, CDR2 SASEGT. V was clipped by 2 bases and J by 6 bases, with 8 bases between them.

The chain has TRBV28 and TRBJ2-3; 7 bases map to TRBD2. Germline V gene data show CDR1 as MDHEN and CDR2 as SYDVKM. The V gene end was trimmed by 6 bases and the J gene end by 4 bases; junction bases not matched to a gene: 7. CDR3 size: 14 residues. CDR3 sequence reads: CASSGSGAPDTQYF. The CDR3, as DNA: TGTGCCAGCAGCGGGAGCGGGGCGCCAGATACGCAGTATTTT.

Remarks on this clone: Additional DNA sequences in this sample encode the identical CDR3. The chain employs TRBV18 and TRBJ2-5, with D hard to call. The V and J ends lost 2 bases and 5 bases respectively, with 6 bases between them. CDR1 KGHSH and CDR2 LQKENI come from the germline V gene. The CDR3 contains 12 residues. The CDR3 nucleotides are TGTGCCAGCTCACCATTGGGGGAGACCCAGTACTTC. It specifies CASSPLGETQYF.

The chain couples TRBV19 to TRBJ1-1, with TRBD1 as a possible D gene (5 bases). V was pared by 6 bases and J by 3 bases, with 11 bases between. The V gene's germline CDR1 is LNHDA and CDR2 SQIVND (reference sequence). The CDR3 contains 13 residues. The CDR3 DNA follows: TGTGCCAGTAGCGGGGGTATTCACACTGAAGCTTTCTTT. Its protein product is CASSGGIHTEAFF. The variable domain in full, with the rest retrieved from reference TRBV19 and TRBJ1-1, is DGGITQSPKYLFRKEGQNVTLSCEQNLNHDAMYWYRQDPGQGLRLIYYSQIVNDFQKGDIAEGYSVSREKKESFPLTVTSAQKNPTAFYLCASSGGIHTEAFFGQGTRLTVV.

The chain couples TRBV4-1 to TRBJ1-2; possible D gene TRBD1, 5 bases. This CDR3 is 17 amino acids long. Trimming pared 0 bases from V and 0 bases from J, leaving 14 bases between. Germline V CDR1 and CDR2: MGHRA, YSYEKL. The CDR3 sequence is CASSQDRRTTTNYGYTF. The CDR3 DNA reads TGCGCCAGCAGCCAAGACCGCAGGACAACAACTAACTATGGCTACACCTTC.

The CDR3 sequence: CASSPPAGLAGNTIYF. CDR3 nucleotide sequence: TGTGCCAGCAGTCCCCCGGCAGGGCTGGCTGGAAACACCATATATTTT. The chain links TRBV28 to TRBJ1-3, with D perhaps TRBD1 (5 bases). Germline values: CDR1 MDHEN, CDR2 SYDVKM. The CDR3 is 16 amino acids. V dropped 5 bases and J dropped 2 bases, with 16 bases sitting between them.

The J gene is TRBJ2-1, the V gene TRBV6-1, with 11 bases fitting TRBD2. The CDR3 sequence is 17 residues long. Germline values: CDR1 MNHNS, CDR2 SASEGT. The V gene end was trimmed by 2 bases and the J gene end by 2 bases; junction bases not matched to a gene: 5. In DNA form, the CDR3 reads TGTGCCAGCAGTGAAATACTAGCGGGGGCCGCCTACAATGAGCAGTTCTTC. Translating it yields CASSEILAGAAYNEQFF.

The rearrangement joins TRBV9 to TRBJ1-6; D perhaps matches TRBD1 (6 bases). V lost 6 bases, J lost 8 bases, and 15 bases lay in between. Germline loops: CDR1 SGDLS, CDR2 YYNGEE. This CDR3 contains 14 residues. The CDR3 nucleotides read TGTGCCAGCACCGTGGGGGCGGCTGATTCACCCCTCCACTTT. It specifies CASTVGAADSPLHF.

The V call is TRBV2, the J call TRBJ2-2, with 10 bases fitting TRBD1. Germline V gives CDR1 SNHLY, CDR2 FYNNEI. CDR3 length: 15 amino acids. J lost 4 bases, V lost 6 bases, and 5 bases had no gene match. The CDR3 DNA reads TGTGCCAGCAGACCGGACAGGGGGATCACCGGGGAGCTGTTTTTT. The encoded protein is CASRPDRGITGELFF.

The chain uses TRBV19 and TRBJ2-3; no definite D call. CDR3 length: 13 amino acids. Germline CDR1 is LNHDA and CDR2 is SQIVND (reference sequence). Trimming removed 3 bases at V and 4 bases at J, with 8 bases between. The DNA of the CDR3 is TGTGCCAGTAGTATTCTCTCCCCAGATACGCAGTATTTT. Translating it yields CASSILSPDTQYF. Using reference TRBV19 and TRBJ2-3 for the parts outside the CDR3, the full variable domain is DGGITQSPKYLFRKEGQNVTLSCEQNLNHDAMYWYRQDPGQGLRLIYYSQIVNDFQKGDIAEGYSVSREKKESFPLTVTSAQKNPTAFYLCASSILSPDTQYFGPGTRLTVL.

This chain links TRBV6-1 with TRBJ1-2; D is perhaps TRBD1 (6 bases). Germline lookup yields CDR1 MNHNS and CDR2 SASEGT. V lost 5 bases and J 4 bases, leaving 14 bases between the germline ends. The CDR3 has 14 residues. The DNA for the CDR3 is TGTGCCAGCAGTCCGGGACACGGGTCCTATGGCTACACCTTC. This gives the protein CASSPGHGSYGYTF.

The rearrangement links TRBV10-3 to TRBJ2-7, with TRBD1 matching 8 bases. V lost 0 bases to trimming and J lost 4 bases; unmatched junction nucleotides: 8. Germline V lookup: CDR1 ENHRY, CDR2 SYGVKD. This CDR3 contains 16 residues. In DNA form, the CDR3 reads TGTGCCATCAGTGAGTCAAGGGCAGGGGGCGGGTACGAGCAGTACTTC. Its translation is CAISESRAGGGYEQYF.

This rearrangement joins TRBV10-1 to TRBJ2-2; 7 nucleotides align to TRBD1. The trim removed 6 bases at V and 3 bases at J, leaving 10 bases unmatched. CDR1 is WNHNN, CDR2 SYGVQD, per germline (reference sequence). CDR3 size: 16 residues. CDR3: CASRPGQPGDTGELFF. The CDR3 nucleotides are TGCGCCAGCAGGCCGGGACAGCCTGGGGACACCGGGGAGCTGTTTTTT.

The J gene is TRBJ2-5, the V gene TRBV7-2; TRBD1 matches at 8 bases. The CDR3 has 14 residues. Germline V CDR1 and CDR2: SGHTA, FQGNSA. Trimming cost V 1 base and J 7 bases; bases outside gene matches: 5. CDR3 bases: TGTGCCAGCAGCTTAGAAGGACAGGGCGGGACCCAGTACTTC. Translation: CASSLEGQGGTQYF.

This chain links TRBV27 with TRBJ1-2; 12 positions match TRBD1. This CDR3 has 14 amino acids. Trimming removed 3 bases from V and 6 bases from J; junction bases left unmatched: 2. The germline V gene has CDR1 MNHEY and CDR2 SMNVEV (reference sequence). The CDR3 protein is CASSFRDRGHGYTF. The CDR3 DNA is TGTGCCAGCAGTTTCCGGGACAGGGGGCATGGCTACACCTTC.

This clone was seen a single time. The genes are TRBV5-1 and TRBJ1-4; a possible D gene is TRBD1 (5 bases). This CDR3 is 13 amino acids long. The V gene lost 8 bases and the J gene lost 8 bases, with 16 bases spanning the gap. CDR1 is SGHRS, CDR2 YFSETQ, per germline. CDR3 coding DNA: TGCGCCAGAGTTAACGGGGGGAGGGAAAAACTGTTTTTT. Translating gives CARVNGGREKLFF.

This chain connects TRBV7-2 to TRBJ2-7, with no clear D. There are 14 residues in the CDR3. Deletions cut 5 bases from V and 0 bases from J, with 11 bases between. Germline-derived CDR1 and CDR2 are SGHTA and FQGNSA. The DNA for the CDR3 is TGTGCCAGCAGCCTGCTATCCAGCTCCTACGAGCAGTACTTC. Protein: CASSLLSSSYEQYF.

The chain combines TRBV9 with TRBJ2-7; D gene ambiguous. Between the trimmed V and J ends, which lost 1 base and 2 bases, there was a span of 10 bases. This CDR3 spans 14 amino acids. CDR1 and CDR2 (germline): SGDLS, YYNGEE. The CDR3 DNA is TGTGCCAGCAGCGTAAGGGCCGGCACCTACGAGCAGTACTTC. This encodes CASSVRAGTYEQYF.

The V call is TRBV11-2, the J call TRBJ1-2; 10 positions match TRBD1. Germline CDR1 reads SGHAT; CDR2 reads FQNNGV. The CDR3 loop spans 13 amino acids. Trimming cost V 4 bases and J 10 bases; bases outside gene matches: 6. CDR3 in DNA: TGTGCCAGCAGCTCCGACAGGGGGCTAGTCTACACCTTC. Protein sequence: CASSSDRGLVYTF. Variable domain in full (rest from reference TRBV11-2 and TRBJ1-2): EAGVAQSPRYKIIEKRQSVAFWCNPISGHATLYWYQQILGQGPKLLIQFQNNGVVDDSQLPKDRFSAERLKGVDSTLKIQPAKLEDSAVYLCASSSDRGLVYTFGSGTRLTVV.

The rearrangement uses TRBV28 and TRBJ1-2, with D perhaps matching TRBD1 (5 bases). Trimming shortened V by 4 bases and J by 1 base, and 13 bases separated the two germline ends. CDR1 and CDR2 (germline): MDHEN, SYDVKM. The CDR3 has 15 residues. CDR3 in DNA: TGTGCCAGCAGTTCCTCCCGGGACGATAACTATGGCTACACCTTC. As protein: CASSSSRDDNYGYTF.

This chain uses TRBV28 with TRBJ2-7, with 7 bases lining up with TRBD1. From germline, CDR1 is MDHEN and CDR2 SYDVKM. The CDR3 runs 15 residues. The V and J ends lost 2 bases and 4 bases, in that order; junction bases with no gene match: 8. This CDR3 reads CASSLVGVRGYEQYF. CDR3 DNA: TGTGCCAGCAGTTTAGTTGGAGTCAGGGGGTACGAGCAGTACTTC. Drawing the rest from reference TRBV28 and TRBJ2-7, the complete variable domain is DVKVTQSSRYLVKRTGEKVFLECVQDMDHENMFWYRQDPGLGLRLIYFSYDVKMKEKGDIPEGYSVSREKKERFSLILESASTNQTSMYLCASSLVGVRGYEQYFGPGTRLTVT.

This chain uses TRBV27 with TRBJ2-6, with TRBD2 matching over 8 bases. The J segment lost 0 bases and the V segment lost 6 bases, leaving 1 base of the junction unmatched. The CDR3 loop spans 15 amino acids. Germline CDR1 and CDR2: MNHEY and SMNVEV (reference sequence). CDR3 in DNA: TGTGCCAGCAGCGGGGGGGCCTCTGGGGCCAACGTCCTGACTTTC. Amino acid sequence: CASSGGASGANVLTF.

The gene calls are TRBV10-3 and TRBJ2-3; 8 bases map to TRBD1. Germline values: CDR1 ENHRY, CDR2 SYGVKD. The CDR3 is made up of 14 amino acids. After removal of 7 bases from V and 6 bases from J, the junction contained 9 bases not matched to a gene. The CDR3: CAITQGAGLDTQYF. The CDR3 DNA reads as TGTGCCATCACCCAGGGGGCAGGGCTTGATACGCAGTATTTT.

The CDR3 loop reads CASSAGRLAGRTGELFF. The CDR3, as DNA: TGTGCCAGTAGTGCCGGTAGGCTAGCGGGGCGAACCGGGGAGCTGTTTTTT. The chain uses TRBV19 and TRBJ2-2, with 9 nucleotides matching TRBD2. Germline CDR1 is LNHDA and CDR2 is SQIVND (reference sequence). The CDR3 contains 17 residues. V shed 5 bases, J shed 5 bases, and the junction held 12 bases outside the gene matches.